The entry that follows covers one TCR beta chain sequence. This sample is drawn from a study of cytomegalovirus exposure and HLA in healthy donors. Produced via immunoSEQ multiplex PCR; TCRdb's table is partial and in-frame only. The sample has tens of thousands of clones, 94% seen once; the top ten hold 1.4%. The germline V gene encodes CDR1 SGHRS and CDR2 YFSETQ. With 0 bases removed from V and 2 bases from J, the gap between germline ends came to 8 bases. The CDR3 contains 14 residues. The chain carries TRBV5-1 and TRBJ1-2; D gene ambiguous. Sequenced material: PBMCs. This clonotype was sampled from a man between 18 and 29 years old in good health and CMV-seropositive. CDR3: CASSLASLNYGYTF. The CDR3 DNA reads as TGCGCCAGCAGCTTGGCCAGTCTGAACTATGGCTACACCTTC.